Listed here are 7 T cell receptor beta chains from one sample, sequenced in a study of PD-L1 blockade in urothelial cancer. Specified time point: pretreatment peripheral blood. TCRdb's copy holds only in-frame clones and misses some; the assay was immunoSEQ multiplex PCR. The profile shows some 50,000 clones, approximately 90% of them singletons. Sequences were derived from PBMCs, sampled around atezolizumab (anti-PD-L1) treatment. These TCRs come from a woman aged 55-69 years with urothelial cancer.

V is TRBV18 and J is TRBJ2-1; no reliable D call. The CDR3 spans 15 residues. The germline gives CDR1 KGHSH, CDR2 LQKENI. V lost 6 bases, J lost 0 bases, and 12 bases lay in between. The CDR3 nucleotides read TGTGCCAGCTCGCCCTTCTTCAGCTCCTACAATGAGCAGTTCTTC. This encodes CASSPFFSSYNEQFF.

This clone was found once. The V and J genes are TRBV2 and TRBJ2-3; 8 nucleotides align to TRBD1. The CDR3 contains 18 residues. Germline CDR1 and CDR2: SNHLY and FYNNEI. The junction had 19 bases not matched to a gene; V was cut back by 6 bases and J by 5 bases. The CDR3 coding sequence is TGTGCCAGCAGACCCCCCTACAAGGACAGGGTAGTTGAAGATACGCAGTATTTT. This encodes CASRPPYKDRVVEDTQYF.

This clone appeared once. The CDR3 DNA sequence: TGTGCCAGCAGCGTACCCTTGGCGGGAAAATCCTACAATGAGCAGTTCTTC. Its protein is CASSVPLAGKSYNEQFF. The chain recombines TRBV9 with TRBJ2-1; weak D call: TRBD2 (6 bases). V lost 1 base and J lost 1, with 15 bases in between. The CDR3 covers 17 residues. CDR1 SGDLS and CDR2 YYNGEE come from the germline V gene.

The J gene is TRBJ2-1, the V gene TRBV19; TRBD1 matches 8 bases. In germline, CDR1 is LNHDA, CDR2 SQIVND (reference sequence). Trimming took 2 bases from V and 5 from J; bases not matched to a gene: 2. This CDR3 has 14 amino acids. The CDR3 sequence: CASSIQGAHNEQFF. For the CDR3, the DNA is TGTGCCAGTAGTATACAGGGGGCGCACAATGAGCAGTTCTTC.

This chain links TRBV28 with TRBJ1-4; tentatively, D is TRBD1 (6 bases). This CDR3 has 16 amino acids. Germline CDR1 MDHEN, CDR2 SYDVKM. The V and J ends lost 6 bases and 6 bases respectively, with 20 bases between them. The DNA for the CDR3 is TGTGCCAGCAGGACGAGGCGGGGGCGGAACTATGAAAAACTGTTTTTT. Encoded protein: CASRTRRGRNYEKLFF.

The V gene is TRBV28, the J gene TRBJ2-2; tentative D call: TRBD1 (8 bases). The germline CDR1 and CDR2 sequences are MDHEN and SYDVKM. V was pared by 6 bases and J by 3 bases, with 11 bases between. This CDR3 contains 14 residues. CDR3 sequence (DNA): TGTGCCAGCAGACAGGGGGGGGACACCGGGGAGCTGTTTTTT. This codes for CASRQGGDTGELFF. The full variable domain, with the rest looked up from reference TRBV28 and TRBJ2-2, is DVKVTQSSRYLVKRTGEKVFLECVQDMDHENMFWYRQDPGLGLRLIYFSYDVKMKEKGDIPEGYSVSREKKERFSLILESASTNQTSMYLCASRQGGDTGELFFGEGSRLTVL.

The V gene is TRBV9, the J gene TRBJ2-7; 7 nucleotides line up with TRBD1. CDR3 size: 16 residues. V lost 0 bases, J lost 5 bases, and 11 bases stayed unmatched. Germline V lookup: CDR1 SGDLS, CDR2 YYNGEE. The CDR3 here is CASSVAPLGTENEQYF. Here the CDR3 DNA reads TGTGCCAGCAGCGTAGCCCCCTTAGGGACAGAAAACGAGCAGTACTTC.